These 10 T cell receptor beta chains were all obtained from the same sample, sequenced in a study of beta chain features in type 1 diabetes. Reverse transcribing all isolated RNA meant expressed TCRB transcripts were sequenced. Only in-frame clones appear in the TCRdb table, and some are missing; sequencing was by immunoSEQ multiplex PCR. This sample has about 620,000 clones, with roughly a sixth found just once. Sequences were obtained from naive CD4+ T cells from blood. All receptors come from a man aged 18 to 29 in good health.

This clone was counted only a few times. The chain has TRBV11-2 and TRBJ2-3; perhaps TRBD2 as D (5 bases). The CDR3 is 12 amino acids. CDR1 SGHAT and CDR2 FQNNGV come from the germline V gene. Trimming stripped 8 bases from V and 3 bases from J, with 9 bases between. CDR3 sequence: CASGSITDTQYF. As DNA, the CDR3 is TGTGCCAGCGGGAGTATAACAGATACGCAGTATTTT. Supplemented by reference TRBV11-2 and TRBJ2-3, the full variable domain reads EAGVAQSPRYKIIEKRQSVAFWCNPISGHATLYWYQQILGQGPKLLIQFQNNGVVDDSQLPKDRFSAERLKGVDSTLKIQPAKLEDSAVYLCASGSITDTQYFGPGTRLTVL.

The chain joins TRBV6-1 to TRBJ2-1; the D is unclear. The germline gives CDR1 MNHNS, CDR2 SASEGT. Trimming removed 7 bases at V and 0 bases at J, with 10 bases between. The CDR3 has 14 amino acids. The CDR3 protein is CASTGDSSYNEQFF. The CDR3 coding sequence is TGTGCCAGCACTGGGGATAGCTCCTACAATGAGCAGTTCTTC.

This chain connects TRBV5-8 to TRBJ2-4; D possibly uses TRBD1 or TRBD2 (5 bases each). Germline loops: CDR1 SGHTS, CDR2 YDEGEE. CDR3 length: 14 amino acids. Trimming took off 4 bases at V and 9 bases at J, with 17 bases between the two ends. This CDR3 is CASSLERGLSIQYF. The CDR3 nucleotides are TGTGCCAGCAGCCTGGAGAGGGGATTGAGCATTCAGTACTTC.

The chain is built from TRBV4-1 and TRBJ2-1; D gene unclear. The CDR3 is made up of 16 amino acids. V lost 0 bases and J lost 6, with 15 bases in between. Germline CDR1 is MGHRA and CDR2 is YSYEKL. The CDR3: CASSQDWRRNPNEQFF. DNA for the CDR3: TGCGCCAGCAGCCAAGATTGGCGGCGAAATCCCAATGAGCAGTTCTTC.

The chain combines TRBV18 with TRBJ1-2; perhaps TRBD1 as D (5 bases). Germline CDR1 KGHSH, CDR2 LQKENI. The CDR3 is 14 residues long. V dropped 4 bases and J dropped 8 bases, with 17 bases sitting between them. As DNA, the CDR3 is TGTGCCAGCTCACGTGAACTGGACATCTCCGGCTACACCTTC. Amino acids: CASSRELDISGYTF.

The chain uses TRBV6-1 and TRBJ2-7; D call uncertain. There are 11 residues in the CDR3. Between the trimmed V and J ends, which lost 6 bases and 8 bases, there was a span of 11 bases. Germline V gene lookup returns CDR1 MNHNS and CDR2 SASEGT. This chain's CDR3 is CASRERSQQYF. The CDR3 DNA reads TGTGCCAGCAGGGAGAGGTCACAGCAGTACTTC.

This clone was detected a few times. The chain is built from TRBV14 and TRBJ1-5, with TRBD1 matching 10 bases. Germline V lookup: CDR1 SGHDN, CDR2 FVKESK. The CDR3 contains 20 residues. Losses at the gene ends were 1 base for V and 3 bases for J; bases not matched to a gene: 15. Here the CDR3 reads CASSQAQRVRTGGNNQPQHF. The CDR3 bases are TGTGCCAGCAGCCAAGCTCAAAGGGTCCGGACAGGGGGAAACAATCAGCCCCAGCATTTT.

This clone has a handful of counts. The V call is TRBV25-1, the J call TRBJ2-5; D not resolved. Germline CDR1 reads MGHDK; CDR2 reads SYGVNS. Trimming pared 1 base from V and 5 bases from J, leaving 14 bases between. The CDR3 is 15 residues long. The CDR3 loop is CASSEFRPVGETQYF. CDR3 bases: TGTGCCAGCAGTGAATTCCGACCCGTGGGGGAGACCCAGTACTTC.

There are a few counts of this clone. The rearrangement uses TRBV5-1 and TRBJ2-5, with D hard to call. The germline V gene encodes CDR1 SGHRS and CDR2 YFSETQ. The CDR3 length is 15 residues. V was clipped by 0 bases and J by 4 bases, with 13 bases between them. The CDR3 DNA is TGCGCCAGCAGCTTGGAAGACAAACCAGGAGAGACCCAGTACTTC. Translated, it gives CASSLEDKPGETQYF. The variable domain in full, with the rest retrieved from reference TRBV5-1 and TRBJ2-5, is KAGVTQTPRYLIKTRGQQVTLSCSPISGHRSVSWYQQTPGQGLQFLFEYFSETQRNKGNFPGRFSGRQFSNSRSEMNVSTLELGDSALYLCASSLEDKPGETQYFGPGTRLLVL.

V is TRBV19 and J is TRBJ2-3; D might be TRBD1 (6 bases). The CDR3 covers 13 residues. The ends were cut back, 3 bases at V and 5 bases at J, with 9 bases in the middle. Germline V gene data show CDR1 as LNHDA and CDR2 as SQIVND (reference sequence). CDR3 loop: CASSIPGEDTQYF. The DNA of the CDR3 is TGTGCCAGTAGTATCCCAGGGGAAGATACGCAGTATTTT.